One sample yielded the 21 T cell receptor beta chains listed below, sequenced in a study of cytomegalovirus exposure and HLA in healthy donors. Researchers ran the PCR with 60 Vbeta and 13 Jbeta primers. Produced via immunoSEQ multiplex PCR; TCRdb's table is partial and in-frame only. The data show about 160,000 clones, roughly 80% seen once. Sequenced: PBMCs. The receptor set was obtained from a male donor in good health and CMV-seropositive.

This clone came up a few times. The chain links TRBV11-3 to TRBJ2-7; D is ambiguous. CDR3 length: 16 residues. V dropped 0 bases and J dropped 3 bases, with 15 bases sitting between them. Per the germline V gene, CDR1 is SGHNT and CDR2 is YENEEA. CDR3 protein: CASSLDPTGWVYEQYF. The CDR3 nucleotides are TGTGCCAGCAGCTTAGACCCAACCGGGTGGGTCTACGAGCAGTACTTC. The variable domain in full, completed from reference TRBV11-3 and TRBJ2-7, reads EAGVVQSPRYKIIEKKQPVAFWCNPISGHNTLYWYLQNLGQGPELLIRYENEEAVDDSQLPKDRFSAERLKGVDSTLKIQPAELGDSAVYLCASSLDPTGWVYEQYFGPGTRLTVT.

The gene calls are TRBV19 and TRBJ2-2, with 7 nucleotides matching TRBD1. From germline, CDR1 is LNHDA and CDR2 SQIVND (reference sequence). Trimming took 2 bases from V and 1 from J; bases not matched to a gene: 1. The CDR3 covers 15 residues. The CDR3 nucleotides read TGTGCCAGTAGTATACGGACAGGGAACACCGGGGAGCTGTTTTTT. It is translated as CASSIRTGNTGELFF.

V is TRBV19 and J is TRBJ2-1; 7 bases are shared with TRBD2. The CDR3 consists of 18 residues. The V gene's germline CDR1 is LNHDA and CDR2 SQIVND (reference sequence). The V gene end was trimmed by 3 bases and the J gene end by 5 bases; junction bases not matched to a gene: 16. The CDR3 nucleotides are TGTGCCAGTAGTATTGGGCTAGCGGAGGCCTCCTTCCACAATGAGCAGTTCTTC. This sequence encodes CASSIGLAEASFHNEQFF.

This chain uses TRBV11-3 with TRBJ2-7; 9 bases agree with TRBD2. The CDR3 loop spans 16 amino acids. The germline V gene has CDR1 SGHNT and CDR2 YENEEA. J gave up 4 bases and V 4 bases, and 11 bases lay outside the gene matches. The CDR3 DNA follows: TGTGCCAGCAGCTCGAGAACCGGGACTAGCTGGTACGAGCAGTACTTC. Translated: CASSSRTGTSWYEQYF.

The chain has TRBV14 and TRBJ1-6; D possibly corresponds to TRBD1 (5 bases). Germline CDR1 is SGHDN and CDR2 is FVKESK. The CDR3 loop spans 14 amino acids. The germline V and J ends were trimmed by 6 bases and 5 bases, with 11 bases remaining between them. CDR3: CASRSQGNNSPLHF. The CDR3 region has the DNA TGTGCCAGCAGGTCGCAGGGAAATAATTCACCCCTCCACTTT.

V and J are TRBV5-4 and TRBJ2-3; 9 nucleotides align to TRBD2. The CDR3 has 16 residues. After removal of 5 bases from V and 0 bases from J, the junction contained 7 bases not matched to a gene. Germline V gene sequence: CDR1 SGHNT, CDR2 YYREEE (reference sequence). The CDR3 DNA reads TGTGCCAGCAGAATGGGACTAGCTAAGAGCACAGATACGCAGTATTTT. It yields the protein CASRMGLAKSTDTQYF.

V gene TRBV27 combines with J gene TRBJ2-1; a possible D gene is TRBD1 (6 bases). The CDR3 has 20 residues. Trimming cost V 3 bases and J 5 bases, with 29 bases left between them. Germline CDR1 is MNHEY and CDR2 is SMNVEV (reference sequence). CDR3 coding DNA: TGTGCCAGCAGTTTTGAGAACAGGGTTAATCTAGCTGGACGAAACAATGAGCAGTTCTTC. Its translation: CASSFENRVNLAGRNNEQFF.

The J gene is TRBJ1-5, the V gene TRBV18; D unresolved. The V and J ends lost 8 bases and 2 bases respectively, with 13 bases between them. Per the germline V gene, CDR1 is KGHSH and CDR2 is LQKENI. CDR3 length: 14 residues. The CDR3 DNA reads as TGTGCCAGCCGGGTCAGCAATGGCAATCAGCCCCAGCATTTT. Its translation is CASRVSNGNQPQHF.

Comment on this clone: A junction end diverges from the germline sequence, so it may reflect a read error. The rearrangement links TRBV7-9 to TRBJ1-2; a weak D match, TRBD1 (5 bases). Looked up from germline, CDR1 is SEHNR and CDR2 is FQNEAQ (reference sequence). The CDR3 spans 13 residues. CDR3 sequence: CSSSPTGDYGYTF. CDR3 nucleotide sequence: TGTTCCAGCAGCCCTACAGGAGACTATGGCTACACCTTC.

The V gene is TRBV10-3, the J gene TRBJ1-5, with 8 bases fitting TRBD1. V was clipped by 10 bases and J by 4 bases; unmatched bases: 12. The CDR3 is 15 residues long. In germline, CDR1 is ENHRY, CDR2 SYGVKD. CDR3 coding DNA: TGTGCCAACAAAATAGGACAGGGTAGAAATCAGCCCCAGCATTTT. Its translation is CANKIGQGRNQPQHF.

The chain combines TRBV2 with TRBJ1-2, with 8 bases identical to TRBD1. V was clipped by 6 bases and J by 4 bases; unmatched bases: 7. Germline V gene data show CDR1 as SNHLY and CDR2 as FYNNEI. The CDR3 is 14 amino acids. CDR3 in DNA: TGTGCCAGCAGGGGACAGGTCTACTCCTATGGCTACACCTTC. Amino acids: CASRGQVYSYGYTF.

The chain has TRBV28 and TRBJ1-2, with 7 bases fitting TRBD1. In germline, CDR1 is MDHEN, CDR2 SYDVKM. The length of the CDR3 is 13 residues. With 7 bases clipped from V and 7 bases from J, the junction kept 9 bases outside the gene matches. The CDR3 nucleotides are TGTGCCAGCACTGAAACCGGGACAGTTGGCTACACCTTC. Its protein is CASTETGTVGYTF.

V and J are TRBV4-1 and TRBJ2-1; perhaps TRBD2 as D (6 bases). The V gene lost 3 bases and the J gene lost 5 bases, with 23 bases spanning the gap. The germline V gene has CDR1 MGHRA and CDR2 YSYEKL. This CDR3 has 18 residues. The CDR3: CASSQLVLATTLDNEQFF. The CDR3, as DNA: TGCGCCAGCAGCCAGCTGGTCCTAGCGACCACCCTCGACAATGAGCAGTTCTTC.

Comments on this clone: Germline is not matched at one junction end, which may reflect a read error. This chain uses TRBV7-9 with TRBJ2-5; 11 bases are shared with TRBD2. CDR1 is SEHNR, CDR2 FQNEAQ, per germline (reference sequence). CDR3 length equals 15 residues. CDR3 residues: CSSSLVGLAGETQYF. The CDR3 nucleotides are TGTTCCAGCAGCTTAGTCGGACTAGCGGGAGAGACCCAGTACTTC. The variable domain in full, completed from reference TRBV7-9 and TRBJ2-5, reads DTGVSQNPRHKITKRGQNVTFRCDPISEHNRLYWYRQTLGQGPEFLTYFQNEAQLEKSRLLSDRFSAERPKGSFSTLEIQRTEQGDSAMYLCSSSLVGLAGETQYFGPGTRLLVL.

This rearrangement joins TRBV5-8 to TRBJ1-5, with 9 positions matching TRBD1. Germline V gene lookup returns CDR1 SGHTS and CDR2 YDEGEE. The CDR3 runs to 14 residues. V lost 4 bases and J lost 7; bases outside the gene matches: 6. DNA for the CDR3: TGTGCCAGCAGCCCGGGACAGGGTAACCAGCCCCAGCATTTT. Translation gives CASSPGQGNQPQHF.

The V gene is TRBV5-1, the J gene TRBJ2-2; possibly TRBD2 for D (5 bases). The CDR3 sequence is 14 residues long. Germline values: CDR1 SGHRS, CDR2 YFSETQ. V was trimmed by 1 base and J by 11 bases, leaving 15 bases between them. CDR3 coding DNA: TGCGCCAGCAGCTTGTATCAGGCAAGCGGCGAGCTGTTTTTT. This sequence encodes CASSLYQASGELFF.

This clone was counted only a few times. In DNA, the CDR3 is TGTGCCAGTAGTAACAGGCTGAACACTGAAGCTTTCTTT. This gives the protein CASSNRLNTEAFF. The chain uses TRBV19 and TRBJ1-1, with TRBD1 as a possible D gene (5 bases). V lost 4 bases to trimming and J lost 0 bases, with 6 bases between them. Looked up from germline, CDR1 is LNHDA and CDR2 is SQIVND (reference sequence). This CDR3 contains 13 residues.

DNA for the CDR3: TGTGCCAGCATGGAGACTAGCGGGAGGACCTACGAGCAGTACTTC. This translates into CASMETSGRTYEQYF. The V call is TRBV7-9, the J call TRBJ2-7; 13 bases align to TRBD2. This CDR3 has 15 amino acids. Germline lookup yields CDR1 SEHNR and CDR2 FQNEAQ (reference sequence). The trim removed 7 bases at V and 2 bases at J, leaving 5 bases unmatched.

The genes are TRBV10-3 and TRBJ1-6; 9 bases line up with TRBD1. Germline-derived CDR1 and CDR2 are ENHRY and SYGVKD. This CDR3 has 15 residues. The V and J ends lost 3 bases and 7 bases, in that order; junction bases with no gene match: 4. CDR3 coding DNA: TGTGCCATCAGTGACGAGACAGGGGGGAATTCACCCCTCCACTTT. Translating gives CAISDETGGNSPLHF.

The chain employs TRBV28 and TRBJ2-7; 15 nucleotides agree with TRBD2. This CDR3 spans 16 amino acids. Germline values: CDR1 MDHEN, CDR2 SYDVKM. Unmatched junction bases numbered 5, after V lost 8 bases and J lost 0 bases. The CDR3 DNA sequence: TGTGCCAGCCGCGGACTAGCGGGAGGGGGCTCCTACGAGCAGTACTTC. This encodes CASRGLAGGGSYEQYF.

The CDR3 loop reads CASSVSGTTRAEQYF. The CDR3 DNA reads as TGCGCCAGCAGCGTCTCCGGGACTACACGTGCCGAGCAGTACTTC. This chain links TRBV5-1 with TRBJ2-7; 7 bases are shared with TRBD2. This CDR3 comprises 15 residues. Unmatched junction bases numbered 13, after V lost 4 bases and J lost 6 bases. CDR1 SGHRS and CDR2 YFSETQ come from the germline V gene.